This TCR beta chain was captured in a study of metastatic and nonmetastatic thyroid tumors. Overall study: Thyroid patients, malignant and benign, had repertoires compared across blood and tumor or nodule tissue.

Study results and limitations: Malignant tumors reportedly showed significantly higher TCR beta diversity than benign nodules in both blood and tumor.

This clone was counted only a few times. Its target is not known. This CDR3 has 11 residues. Germline values: CDR1 SNHLY, CDR2 FYNNEI. V dropped 4 bases and J dropped 4 bases, with 5 bases sitting between them. The entire patient cohort was treatment-naive prior to thyroid surgery. Original processing notes: Building a distant-metastasis classifier for papillary thyroid cancer drew on CDR3 differences across clinicopathological groups. With MiXCR, TCRdb called clones anew from the PCR reads. None of the V and J calls come from the authors' own analysis; TCRdb made them. The sample lists fewer than 11,000 clones, more than 25% occurring once.

The TCR originated in a female donor with papillary thyroid cancer or a benign thyroid nodule (not recorded which). Some clones in this sample may be carry-over from other donors' samples. V and J are TRBV2 and TRBJ2-7; no clear D gene. The specimen was tumor tissue. CDR3 nucleotides: TGTGCCAGCAGTGCCGATTACGAGCAGTACTTC. Protein sequence: CASSADYEQYF. Looking up the rest from reference TRBV2 and TRBJ2-7 gives the full variable domain: EPEVTQTPSHQVTQMGQEVILRCVPISNHLYFYWYRQILGQKVEFLVSFYNNEISEKSEIFDDQFSVERPDGSNFTLKIRSTKLEDSAMYFCASSADYEQYFGPGTRLTVT.